The rows below give T cell receptor beta chains drawn from one sample of a study of blood T cell repertoires in COVID-19. The method was immunoSEQ multiplex PCR; TCRdb's version includes in-frame clones alone and lacks a portion of them. The data show approximately 70,000 clones, with nearly 90% seen just once and about 3% held by the top ten. The specimen was peripheral blood. These receptors were collected from a woman in her forties or fifties with COVID-19, enrolled during active disease. CDR3s include the opening cysteine and the closing phenylalanine or tryptophan. Fields, in order: J gene, D gene, V gene, clone size, CDR3 protein, CDR3 DNA. D genes are given only for firm matches. Where a row states a size, it is once, few, many or the class of an expanded clone; other rows omit it.

TRBJ2-7,TRBD2,TRBV3-1/TRBV3-2,-,CASSKKEGPGLAGTSEEQYF,TGTGCCAGCAGCAAAAAGGAAGGGCCGGGACTAGCGGGAACCTCAGAAGAGCAGTACTTC
TRBJ2-3,-,TRBV16,-,CASSQGTRIADTQYF,TGTGCCAGCAGCCAAGGGACAAGGATAGCAGATACGCAGTATTTT
TRBJ2-1,TRBD2,TRBV11-3,once,CASSTGTSDHWDEQFF,TGTGCCAGCAGCACCGGGACTAGCGACCATTGGGATGAGCAGTTCTTC
TRBJ2-7,TRBD2,TRBV19,once,CASSKAASGRGSYEQYF,TGTGCCAGTAGTAAGGCGGCTAGCGGGAGAGGATCCTACGAGCAGTACTTC
TRBJ1-5,-,TRBV28,-,CATSEGRADQPQHF,TGTGCCACCTCCGAGGGGAGGGCGGATCAGCCCCAGCATTTT
TRBJ2-7,TRBD2,TRBV2,-,CASTRGTINYEQYF,TGTGCCAGCACGCGGGGGACTATAAACTACGAGCAGTACTTC
TRBJ2-7,-,TRBV15,-,CATSREVQNWGLEQYF,TGTGCCACCAGCAGAGAGGTGCAGAATTGGGGCCTCGAGCAGTACTTC
TRBJ2-7,TRBD2,TRBV11-1,-,CASSLSGLAVPYEQYF,TGTGCCAGCAGCTTAAGCGGACTAGCGGTTCCCTACGAGCAGTACTTC
TRBJ2-7,TRBD1,TRBV19,-,CASSTTGLPYEQYF,TGTGCCAGTAGTACGACAGGGCTCCCGTACGAGCAGTACTTC
TRBJ1-6,TRBD1,TRBV11-2,-,CASSPQTGGNSPLHF,TGTGCCAGCAGCCCGCAAACAGGGGGTAATTCACCCCTCCACTTT
TRBJ1-6,-,TRBV14,-,CASSQAGRNSPLHF,TGTGCCAGCAGCCAGGCAGGGCGAAATTCACCCCTCCACTTT
TRBJ2-7,-,TRBV25-1,few,CASSVFAGSYEQYF,TGTGCCAGCAGTGTATTTGCGGGTTCCTACGAGCAGTACTTC
TRBJ2-3,TRBD1,TRBV27,-,CASSLSGQGRYTDTQYF,TGTGCCAGCAGTTTATCGGGACAGGGTCGGTACACAGATACGCAGTATTTT
TRBJ2-6,-,TRBV6-5,-,CASSRASGANVLTF,TGTGCCAGCAGTAGAGCCTCTGGGGCCAACGTCCTGACTTTC
TRBJ2-5,-,TRBV2,-,CASSEALGRGSLGETQYF,TGTGCCAGCAGTGAAGCGCTAGGCAGGGGAAGCCTTGGAGAGACCCAGTACTTC
TRBJ2-5,-,TRBV5-1,once,CASSLRWRQETQYF,TGCGCCAGCAGCTTGAGATGGAGACAAGAGACCCAGTACTTC
TRBJ2-2,-,TRBV19,-,CASIGREFPYNTGELFF,TGTGCCAGTATTGGCAGGGAATTTCCGTACAACACCGGGGAGCTGTTTTTT
TRBJ2-6,TRBD1,TRBV6-4,-,CASSTGTGGSGANVLTF,TGTGCCAGCAGTACCGGGACAGGGGGTAGTGGGGCCAACGTCCTGACTTTC
TRBJ2-1,-,TRBV5-1,once,CASSLAVPGSSYNEQFF,TGCGCCAGCAGCTTGGCGGTACCCGGTAGCTCCTACAATGAGCAGTTCTTC
TRBJ2-3,TRBD2,TRBV24-1,-,CATSGWTSGSKGDTQYF,TGTGCCACCAGTGGTTGGACTAGCGGGAGTAAAGGAGATACGCAGTATTTT
TRBJ2-5,TRBD2,TRBV4-1,-,CASSQPGLAGGGVGETQYF,TGCGCCAGCAGCCAACCCGGACTAGCGGGAGGAGGGGTCGGTGAGACCCAGTACTTC
TRBJ1-1,-,TRBV7-8,-,CASSLASGNTEAFF,TGTGCCAGCAGCTTAGCTTCGGGGAACACTGAAGCTTTCTTT